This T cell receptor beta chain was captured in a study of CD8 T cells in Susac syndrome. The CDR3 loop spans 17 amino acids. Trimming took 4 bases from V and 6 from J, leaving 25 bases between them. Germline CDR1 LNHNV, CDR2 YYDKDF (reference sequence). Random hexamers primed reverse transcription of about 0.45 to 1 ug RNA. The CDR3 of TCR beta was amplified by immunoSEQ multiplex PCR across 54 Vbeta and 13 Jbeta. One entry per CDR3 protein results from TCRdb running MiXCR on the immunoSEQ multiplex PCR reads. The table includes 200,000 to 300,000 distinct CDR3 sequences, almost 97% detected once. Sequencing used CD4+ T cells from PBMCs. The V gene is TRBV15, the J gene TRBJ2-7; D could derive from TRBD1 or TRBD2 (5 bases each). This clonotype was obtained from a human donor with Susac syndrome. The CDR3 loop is CATSKGAGAPLTGEQYF. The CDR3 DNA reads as TGTGCCACCAGCAAAGGGGCGGGCGCTCCCTTAACTGGCGAGCAGTACTTC.